The sequence of this T cell receptor (beta chain) was determined in a study of blood T cell repertoires in COVID-19. Study-level background: Acute and convalescent COVID-19 specimens originated in the United States, Italy and Spain. The analysed material was cDNA or gDNA that came from T cells, B-cell-depleted T cells, or PBMCs.

The CDR3 consists of 17 residues. Germline CDR1 and CDR2: LGHNT and FRNRAP. Deletions cut 1 base from V and 0 bases from J, with 13 bases between. In the original processing: Amplifying reference gene primers gave estimates of nucleated cell counts. Profiling relied on immunoSEQ multiplex PCR, and the TCRdb table lists in-frame clones only, not all of them. That table supplies the V and J calls and clone size; D and trimming were determined from the DNA. The sample holds 450,000 to 500,000 clones, 80% to 90% seen once. The gene calls are TRBV12-5 and TRBJ1-5; possibly TRBD1 for D (6 bases). This clonotype originated in a human donor in a cohort sampled during active COVID-19. Specimen: peripheral blood. CDR3 sequence: CASGLEQGIYSNQPQHF. CDR3 bases: TGTGCTAGTGGTTTGGAACAGGGTATCTATAGCAATCAGCCCCAGCATTTT.